Following are 29 T cell receptor beta chains from one sample sequenced in a study of CD8+ T cells in alopecia areata (dated by TCRdb to 2016 to 2019). Sample time point, as interpreted from the label and publication: 24 weeks on oral tofacitinib. The treatment or condition label corresponds to: oral pan-JAK inhibitor, 5-10 mg twice daily. Libraries were prepared through the immunoSEQ multiplex PCR assay. For TCR sequencing, RNA was extracted from every sample and reverse transcribed into cDNA to serve as template. TCRdb carries this immuneACCESS record with in-frame sequences only. Its versions omit some clonotypes, under half of them owing to an unresolved V gene in the studies checked, with the rest unexplained. Across this sample there are 170,000 or so clones, with about 60% seen only once. Around 12% of the sample is taken by the ten largest. Source: CD8+ T cells sorted from blood, taken at week 24, from a patient treated with tofacitinib. The receptors stem from a human donor with alopecia areata.

The chain recombines TRBV4-1 with TRBJ2-1; perhaps TRBD1 as D (6 bases). There are 14 residues in the CDR3. Between the trimmed V and J ends, which lost 1 base and 3 bases, there was a span of 7 bases. CDR1 and CDR2 (germline): MGHRA, YSYEKL. CDR3 sequence: CASSQGGGYNEQFF. CDR3 DNA sequence: TGCGCCAGCAGCCAAGGAGGGGGCTACAATGAGCAGTTCTTC.

DNA for the CDR3: TGTGCCAGCAGTTTGGACAGCAACTACGAGCAGTACTTC. This gives the protein CASSLDSNYEQYF. The V call is TRBV27, the J call TRBJ2-7; TRBD1 might be the D (6 bases). The V end lost 3 bases, the J end lost 3 bases, and 9 bases lay between the germline ends. Germline V gene sequence: CDR1 MNHEY, CDR2 SMNVEV (reference sequence). This CDR3 comprises 13 residues.

This chain links TRBV5-1 with TRBJ2-7, with D hard to call. Trimming left V 0 bases short and J 5 bases short, with 15 bases between. CDR1 SGHRS and CDR2 YFSETQ come from the germline V gene. The CDR3 contains 15 residues. The DNA of the CDR3 is TGCGCCAGCAGCTTGGAAAGGGTCTTATCCCACGAGCAGTACTTC. It encodes CASSLERVLSHEQYF.

In regard to this clone: One junction end disagrees with the germline gene, perhaps due to a read error. This chain links TRBV7-9 with TRBJ1-2, with no clear D. The germline CDR1 and CDR2 sequences are SEHNR and FQNEAQ (reference sequence). CDR3 size: 11 residues. CDR3 sequence: CTVGHNDGYTF. The DNA of the CDR3 is TGTACCGTGGGTCATAACGATGGCTACACCTTC.

The V call is TRBV27, the J call TRBJ2-2; D gene uncertain. Trimming took off 2 bases at V and 2 bases at J, with 6 bases between the two ends. Germline loops: CDR1 MNHEY, CDR2 SMNVEV (reference sequence). The CDR3 has 14 residues. CDR3 DNA: TGTGCCAGCAGTTTAAGTGTAAACACCGGGGAGCTGTTTTTT. As protein: CASSLSVNTGELFF.

The chain recombines TRBV29-1 with TRBJ2-3; D uncertain. Germline V gene lookup returns CDR1 SQVTM and CDR2 ANQGSEA. This CDR3 contains 11 residues. Deletions cut 7 bases from V and 2 bases from J, with 7 bases between. CDR3 coding DNA: TGCAGCGCCGGGTACACAGATACGCAGTATTTT. Residues: CSAGYTDTQYF.

This rearrangement joins TRBV13 to TRBJ1-2, with 9 bases lining up with TRBD1. Germline V CDR1 and CDR2: PRHDT, FYEKMQ (reference sequence). The junction had 7 bases not matched to a gene; V was cut back by 8 bases and J by 3 bases. CDR3 length equals 14 residues. DNA for the CDR3: TGTGCCAGCGCGGACAGGGGATCGGACTATGGCTACACCTTC. Translating it yields CASADRGSDYGYTF.

The chain couples TRBV5-1 to TRBJ1-2, with D maybe TRBD1 (6 bases). The germline V gene encodes CDR1 SGHRS and CDR2 YFSETQ. V gave up 4 bases and J gave up 5 bases, with 9 bases separating them. This CDR3 region has 12 residues. CDR3 amino acids: CASSPGQYGYTF. The CDR3 coding sequence is TGCGCCAGCAGCCCTGGACAGTATGGCTACACCTTC.

The chain recombines TRBV4-2 with TRBJ2-5; weak D call: TRBD1 (6 bases). The CDR3 length is 15 residues. Per germline, CDR1 LGHNA and CDR2 YNFKEQ. Trimming left V 2 bases short and J 0 bases short, with 10 bases between. For the CDR3, the DNA is TGTGCCAGCAGCCAACGGACAGAGTACCAAGAGACCCAGTACTTC. Protein sequence: CASSQRTEYQETQYF.

This clone was seen a few times. This chain connects TRBV29-1 to TRBJ2-3, with D unresolved. Germline CDR1 SQVTM, CDR2 ANQGSEA. Deletions cut 0 bases from V and 4 bases from J, with 5 bases between. The CDR3 covers 12 residues. In DNA, the CDR3 is TGCAGCGTTGAAGATTGGGCAGATACGCAGTATTTT. It encodes CSVEDWADTQYF.

In its sample, this clone was seen a few times. This chain joins TRBV27 and TRBJ1-1, with D possibly matching TRBD1 (5 bases). Trimming left V 6 bases short and J 3 bases short, with 14 bases between. The germline gives CDR1 MNHEY, CDR2 SMNVEV (reference sequence). This CDR3 is 14 amino acids long. The CDR3 region is CASSPRDGYTEAFF. As DNA, the CDR3 is TGTGCCAGCAGCCCAAGGGACGGGTACACTGAAGCTTTCTTT.

The J gene is TRBJ2-7, the V gene TRBV2; D is unresolved. CDR3 length: 13 amino acids. Looked up from germline, CDR1 is SNHLY and CDR2 is FYNNEI. Trimming removed 1 base at V and 2 bases at J, with 6 bases between. Here the CDR3 reads CASSEGRPYEQYF. CDR3 nucleotide sequence: TGTGCCAGCAGTGAAGGTAGACCCTACGAGCAGTACTTC.

This clone was counted a few times. The rearrangement uses TRBV6-1 and TRBJ2-3, with D possibly being TRBD2 (5 bases). Germline V CDR1 and CDR2: MNHNS, SASEGT. This CDR3 is 15 amino acids long. The ends were cut back, 2 bases at V and 2 bases at J, with 11 bases in the middle. The CDR3 region is CASSEWGEVTDTQYF. DNA for the CDR3: TGTGCCAGCAGTGAATGGGGAGAGGTCACAGATACGCAGTATTTT.

The chain joins TRBV12-5 to TRBJ2-1; the D call may be TRBD1 or TRBD2 (5 bases each). Trimming cost V 0 bases and J 6 bases, with 9 bases left between them. Germline loops: CDR1 LGHNT, CDR2 FRNRAP. The CDR3 consists of 14 residues. In nucleotides, the CDR3 is TGTGCTAGTGGTTTGGTGGTGGGGGTCAATGAGCAGTTCTTC. It specifies CASGLVVGVNEQFF. The full variable domain, its missing parts supplied by reference TRBV12-5 and TRBJ2-1, is DARVTQTPRHKVTEMGQEVTMRCQPILGHNTVFWYRQTMMQGLELLAYFRNRAPLDDSGMPKDRFSAEMPDATLATLKIQPSEPRDSAVYFCASGLVVGVNEQFFGPGTRLTVL.

The chain is built from TRBV5-5 and TRBJ2-2; D is ambiguous. V was cut by 2 bases and J by 4 bases, with 3 bases left in between. Germline V gene lookup returns CDR1 SGHKS and CDR2 YYEKEE (reference sequence). The CDR3 loop spans 12 amino acids. The CDR3 spells CASSFSTGELFF. The CDR3, as DNA: TGTGCCAGCAGCTTCTCCACCGGGGAGCTGTTTTTT.

V usage is TRBV5-1 and J usage is TRBJ1-4; D might be TRBD1 (5 bases). CDR1 is SGHRS and CDR2 is YFSETQ in the germline V gene. Trimming removed 4 bases at V and 4 bases at J, with 17 bases between. The CDR3 spans 16 residues. CDR3 nucleotide sequence: TGCGCCAGCAGCCCGAAAACGGGACCTGATAATGAAAAACTGTTTTTT. Translated: CASSPKTGPDNEKLFF.

Remarks on this clone: Other DNA sequences from this sample encode an identical CDR3 as well. This rearrangement joins TRBV13 to TRBJ1-1; no reliable D call. The CDR3 covers 13 residues. The germline V gene encodes CDR1 PRHDT and CDR2 FYEKMQ (reference sequence). V was pared by 5 bases and J by 2 bases, with 9 bases between. CDR3 sequence: CASSLRGNTEAFF. Written as DNA, the CDR3 is TGTGCCAGCAGCCTCCGTGGTAACACTGAAGCTTTCTTT.

The chain links TRBV6-5 to TRBJ1-1, with D unclear. Germline CDR1 and CDR2: MNHEY and SVGAGI. The CDR3 runs to 12 residues. V lost 6 bases and J lost 9, with 14 bases in between. The chain's CDR3 is CASSPGGYKAFF. As DNA, the CDR3 is TGTGCCAGCAGCCCAGGAGGTTACAAAGCTTTCTTT.

The chain couples TRBV25-1 to TRBJ1-5; no definite D call. This CDR3 contains 14 residues. Germline assignment: CDR1 MGHDK and CDR2 SYGVNS. V was trimmed by 3 bases and J by 0 bases, leaving 6 bases between them. The CDR3 region is CASSDFDSNQPQHF. CDR3 bases: TGTGCCAGCAGTGATTTCGATAGCAATCAGCCCCAGCATTTT.

The rearrangement uses TRBV7-9 and TRBJ1-1, with a tentative D call TRBD1 (5 bases). Germline V CDR1 and CDR2: SEHNR, FQNEAQ (reference sequence). CDR3 length: 12 residues. V lost 4 bases to trimming and J lost 11 bases, with 14 bases between them. The CDR3 bases are TGTGCCAGCAGCTCTCCGGGGGTAAGGGCTTTCTTT. Translation gives CASSSPGVRAFF. Full variable domain (outside the CDR3, taken from reference TRBV7-9 and TRBJ1-1): DTGVSQNPRHKITKRGQNVTFRCDPISEHNRLYWYRQTLGQGPEFLTYFQNEAQLEKSRLLSDRFSAERPKGSFSTLEIQRTEQGDSAMYLCASSSPGVRAFFGQGTRLTVV.

This clone appeared a few times. V is TRBV19 and J is TRBJ2-4, with D tentatively TRBD1 (6 bases). The CDR3 spans 17 residues. Trimming took off 5 bases at V and 0 bases at J, with 17 bases between the two ends. Germline V CDR1 and CDR2: LNHDA, SQIVND (reference sequence). The CDR3 spells CASSLKTGDLAKNIQYF. The CDR3 region has the DNA TGTGCCAGTAGTCTAAAGACAGGTGACCTAGCCAAAAACATTCAGTACTTC. The variable domain in full, completed from reference TRBV19 and TRBJ2-4, reads DGGITQSPKYLFRKEGQNVTLSCEQNLNHDAMYWYRQDPGQGLRLIYYSQIVNDFQKGDIAEGYSVSREKKESFPLTVTSAQKNPTAFYLCASSLKTGDLAKNIQYFGAGTRLSVL.

This chain links TRBV11-2 with TRBJ2-1; D is unclear. CDR3 length equals 15 residues. Trimming shortened V by 1 base and J by 0 bases, and 7 bases separated the two germline ends. Per germline, CDR1 SGHAT and CDR2 FQNNGV. The CDR3 sequence is CASSLAASSYNEQFF. CDR3 sequence (DNA): TGTGCCAGCAGCTTAGCGGCAAGCTCCTACAATGAGCAGTTCTTC.

A few counts support this clone. The chain recombines TRBV13 with TRBJ2-5; the match to TRBD2 covers 7 bases. CDR3 length: 14 amino acids. Germline V gene data show CDR1 as PRHDT and CDR2 as FYEKMQ (reference sequence). Trimming removed 9 bases from V and 4 bases from J; junction bases left unmatched: 11. In DNA, the CDR3 is TGTGCCAGTGAAGGGAGAACGGGGGGAGAGACCCAGTACTTC. This translates into CASEGRTGGETQYF.

The CDR3 nucleotides read TGTGCCAGCAGCCAGTCATATACGCAGTATTTT. Amino acid sequence: CASSQSYTQYF. This chain links TRBV5-6 with TRBJ2-3, with no clear D. In germline, CDR1 is SGHDT, CDR2 YYEEEE. V was cut by 4 bases and J by 7 bases, with 7 bases left in between. The CDR3 runs 11 residues.

The chain couples TRBV30 to TRBJ2-2; possibly TRBD1 for D (6 bases). V dropped 6 bases and J dropped 5 bases, with 10 bases sitting between them. The CDR3 extends over 12 amino acids. Germline assignment: CDR1 GTSNPN and CDR2 SVGIG (reference sequence). The CDR3 sequence: CACSQGTGELFF. In DNA, the CDR3 is TGTGCCTGTAGTCAGGGGACCGGGGAGCTGTTTTTT.

This clone was counted only a few times. The V gene is TRBV2, the J gene TRBJ1-6; D remains ambiguous. Germline CDR1 is SNHLY and CDR2 is FYNNEI. With 1 base removed from V and 5 bases from J, the gap between germline ends came to 9 bases. The CDR3 loop spans 15 amino acids. The CDR3 region has the DNA TGTGCCAGCAGTGAAGGACGGATTAATAATTCACCCCTCCACTTT. Its translation is CASSEGRINNSPLHF.

This rearrangement joins TRBV29-1 to TRBJ2-1; D possibly matches TRBD1 or TRBD2 (6 bases each). Germline assignment: CDR1 SQVTM and CDR2 ANQGSEA. This CDR3 has 12 residues. V dropped 4 bases and J dropped 7 bases, with 11 bases sitting between them. In DNA form, the CDR3 reads TGCAGCGTTGCCCAAGGGGGGAATGAGCAGTTCTTC. It translates to CSVAQGGNEQFF.

This sequence joins TRBV5-6 and TRBJ2-7; no firm D call. The V gene lost 4 bases and the J gene lost 1 base, with 12 bases spanning the gap. This CDR3 is 14 amino acids long. In germline, CDR1 is SGHDT, CDR2 YYEEEE. The CDR3 region is CASSADTVSYEQYF. CDR3 DNA: TGTGCCAGCAGCGCAGACACGGTGTCCTACGAGCAGTACTTC.

The chain joins TRBV5-5 to TRBJ2-5, with 7 nucleotides matching TRBD2. V was pared by 1 base and J by 0 bases, with 3 bases of the junction left unmatched. Germline values: CDR1 SGHKS, CDR2 YYEKEE (reference sequence). There are 15 residues in the CDR3. The CDR3 nucleotides are TGTGCCAGCAGCTTGTCAGCGGGATACCAAGAGACCCAGTACTTC. It specifies CASSLSAGYQETQYF. Combining the CDR3 with reference TRBV5-5 and TRBJ2-5 gives the whole variable domain DAGVTQSPTHLIKTRGQQVTLRCSPISGHKSVSWYQQVLGQGPQFIFQYYEKEERGRGNFPDRFSARQFPNYSSELNVNALLLGDSALYLCASSLSAGYQETQYFGPGTRLLVL.